A selection of T cell receptor beta chains follows, all from one sample in a study of cytomegalovirus exposure and HLA in healthy donors. The assay was immunoSEQ multiplex PCR, and TCRdb's table has in-frame clones only and misses some. The sample consists of 210,000 or so clones, 80% to 90% of them appearing once. The source material was PBMCs. These receptor sequences come from a woman aged 18-30 years in good health and CMV-seronegative. Both conserved end residues are part of each CDR3. D genes are given only for firm matches. Clone size is stated in some rows and not others, as once, few, many or a class when expanded.

>many|TRBJ2-1|TRBD2|21|TRBV2
TGTGCCAGCAGGCAAAGACAGGCCCTGGGACTAGCGGGACACTCCTACAATGAGCAGTTCTTC
CASRQRQALGLAGHSYNEQFF
>-|TRBJ1-1|TRBD1|15|TRBV11-2
TGTGCCAGCAGCTTAGATCTCCCAGGGGGGACTGAAGCTTTCTTT
CASSLDLPGGTEAFF
>-|TRBJ1-2|TRBD1|16|TRBV4-2
TGTGCCAGCAGCCCAAACAGGGGGCAATCTTTCTCTGGCTACACCTTC
CASSPNRGQSFSGYTF
>once|TRBJ2-7|-|15|TRBV29-1
TGCAGCTCCGTCGAGGGTACGGGTAGCTCCTACGAGCAGTACTTC
CSSVEGTGSSYEQYF
>-|TRBJ1-2|-|14|TRBV28
TGTGCCAGCAGGCGACAGGCTTCTAACTATGGCTACACCTTC
CASRRQASNYGYTF
>-|TRBJ1-2|TRBD1|15|TRBV7-9
TGTGCCAGCAGCCATATGGACAGGCCCCGGGATGGCTACACCTTC
CASSHMDRPRDGYTF
>-|TRBJ2-7|TRBD1|14|TRBV9
TGTGCCAGCTTGGGACAGCCGAGCTCCTACGAGCAGTACTTC
CASLGQPSSYEQYF
>-|TRBJ2-1|TRBD1|13|TRBV6-6
TGTGCGACGGGACAGGGATCCTACAATGAGCAGTTCTTC
CATGQGSYNEQFF
>-|TRBJ1-1|TRBD1|16|TRBV5-4
TGTGCCAGCAGCCCAGGACAGGCGACCATGAACACTGAAGCTTTCTTT
CASSPGQATMNTEAFF
>-|TRBJ1-5|-|13|TRBV28
TGTGCCAGCAGTTTGCGGGACAATCAGCCCCAGCATTTT
CASSLRDNQPQHF
>-|TRBJ1-5|-|13|TRBV19
TGTGCCAGTAGTATTGGGGGGAGGGAGCCCCAGCATTTT
CASSIGGREPQHF
>-|TRBJ2-2|TRBD2|15|TRBV9
TGTGCCAGCAGCGTGGGGGGGACTAGCGCCGGGGAGCTGTTTTTT
CASSVGGTSAGELFF
>-|TRBJ1-4|-|16|TRBV15
TGTGCCACCAGCAGAGCCTCCCGTAGAGTAAATGAAAAACTGTTTTTT
CATSRASRRVNEKLFF
>-|TRBJ2-7|-|14|TRBV5-1
TGCGCCAGCAGCTTGACAGGGAGCTCCTACGAGCAGTACTTC
CASSLTGSSYEQYF
>few|TRBJ2-7|-|14|TRBV19
TGTGCCAGTAGTATAGCGGGAGTTTCCTACGAGCAGTACTTC
CASSIAGVSYEQYF
>-|TRBJ2-1|-|15|TRBV27
TGTGCCAGCAGTTTGGTTCGGGGAGCCTACAATGAGCAGTTCTTC
CASSLVRGAYNEQFF
>-|TRBJ2-2|-|19|TRBV10-3
TGTGCCATCAGAGGGCCAAGCGGACCCCCCCTGGTGAACACCGGGGAGCTGTTTTTT
CAIRGPSGPPLVNTGELFF
>-|TRBJ2-7|-|19|TRBV30
TGTGCCTGGAGTGTAAATTGGGGAGAGCGACTAGGTCGAATGGGGGAGCAGTACTTC
CAWSVNWGERLGRMGEQYF
>-|TRBJ1-2|-|12|TRBV5-5
TGTGCCAGCAGCTTGGGCCAGTATGGCTACACCTTC
CASSLGQYGYTF
>-|TRBJ1-5|-|15|TRBV28
TGTGCCAGCAGCCCGGGGGGGGGCCGATATCAGCCCCAGCATTTT
CASSPGGGRYQPQHF
>few|TRBJ1-2|TRBD1|14|TRBV7-9
TGTGCCACCGTTGAGGGGGCCGGGGTGTATGGCTACACCTTC
CATVEGAGVYGYTF
>-|TRBJ1-2|-|15|TRBV6-1
TGTGCCATCCCAACGGCAGGTTCAGGCGCCTATGGCTACACCTTC
CAIPTAGSGAYGYTF
>once|TRBJ2-1|TRBD2|14|TRBV11-2
TGTGCCAGCAGAAACGGACTAGCGGTGGGTGAGCAGTTCTTC
CASRNGLAVGEQFF
>once|TRBJ2-2|TRBD2|17|TRBV5-1
TGCGCCAGCAGCTTGAGTCGCGGGAGGACGAACACCGGGGAGCTGTTTTTT
CASSLSRGRTNTGELFF
>-|TRBJ2-5|TRBD1|14|TRBV11-1
TGTGCCAGCAGCTCGGACAGGTACCAAGAGACCCAGTACTTC
CASSSDRYQETQYF
>-|TRBJ1-5|TRBD1|15|TRBV28
TGTGCCAGCACCACCGGGACAGGTGCAAATCAGCCCCAGCATTTT
CASTTGTGANQPQHF
>-|TRBJ2-3|-|11|TRBV20-1
TGCAGTGCTCCAGTTGTCCGTACGCAGTATTTT
CSAPVVRTQYF
>-|TRBJ2-7|-|13|TRBV28
TGTGCCAGCAGTTTAATGGGTCGGGACGAGCAGTACTTC
CASSLMGRDEQYF
>-|TRBJ1-1|-|14|TRBV6-6
TGTGCCAGCAGGCAGGGGTCAATGAACACTGAAGCTTTCTTT
CASRQGSMNTEAFF
>-|TRBJ2-7|TRBD1|14|TRBV5-8
TGTGCCAGCAGCATGGGACAGGGGTGGTACGAGCAGTACTTC
CASSMGQGWYEQYF
>-|TRBJ2-1|-|14|TRBV13
TGTGCCAGCAGGCGCGGGGGACGAGGGGGTGAGCAGTTCTTC
CASRRGGRGGEQFF
>-|TRBJ2-7|-|12|TRBV30
TGTGCCTGGAGTCCCCATGAGTACGAGCAGTACTTC
CAWSPHEYEQYF
>-|TRBJ2-5|-|14|TRBV27
TGTGCCAGCAGTTCCATTAGGAGTGGAGAGACCCAGTACTTC
CASSSIRSGETQYF
>once|TRBJ1-1|TRBD1|19|TRBV4-1
TGCGCCAGCAGCCAGTATCAACAACCGAGGACAGGGGACAACACTGAAGCTTTCTTT
CASSQYQQPRTGDNTEAFF
>once|TRBJ1-2|TRBD1|14|TRBV27
TGTGCCAGCAGTACAATGACAGGGTCGCGTGGCTACACCTTC
CASSTMTGSRGYTF
>-|TRBJ2-1|TRBD2|15|TRBV11-3
TGTGCCAGCAGCTTAAGAGCGGGAGTTTCCAATGAGCAGTTCTTC
CASSLRAGVSNEQFF
>-|TRBJ1-2|TRBD1|11|TRBV6-6
TGTGCCACCGGGACAGCCTATGGCTACACCTTC
CATGTAYGYTF
>-|TRBJ2-1|TRBD2|15|TRBV6-5
TGTGCCAGCGGTTTAGCGGGGCCCTCCTACAATGAGCAGTTCTTC
CASGLAGPSYNEQFF
>-|TRBJ1-2|TRBD1|13|TRBV29-1
TGCAGCGTTATTCGGGACAGAGGAGATGGCTACACCTTC
CSVIRDRGDGYTF
>-|TRBJ1-2|-|13|TRBV28
TGTGCCAGCAGTCAGAATCGGCGGGATGGCTACACCTTC
CASSQNRRDGYTF
>-|TRBJ2-5|-|13|TRBV15
TGTGCCACCAGCAGAGGGAGGGGAGAGACCCAGTACTTC
CATSRGRGETQYF
>-|TRBJ2-2|TRBD2|15|TRBV10-2
TGCGCCAGCAGGATAGCGGGAGCGGGTACCGGGGAGCTGTTTTTT
CASRIAGAGTGELFF
>once|TRBJ1-5|-|13|TRBV27
TGTGCCAGCAGTTTTCGAGGCGGTCAGCCCCAGCATTTT
CASSFRGGQPQHF
>-|TRBJ2-3|-|12|TRBV15
TGTGCCACCAGCAGAGTCGGAGATACGCAGTATTTT
CATSRVGDTQYF
>-|TRBJ1-2|TRBD1|16|TRBV6-6
TGTGCCAGCAGTTCCCGATTGCTGGACAGGGGTCATGGCTACACCTTC
CASSSRLLDRGHGYTF
>few|TRBJ1-2|-|12|TRBV7-2
TGTGCCAGCAGCTCCGGGGGCTATGGCTACACCTTC
CASSSGGYGYTF
>-|TRBJ1-2|-|13|TRBV27
TGTGCCAGCAGTTTACGGACAGACTATGGCTACACCTTC
CASSLRTDYGYTF
>-|TRBJ1-2|TRBD1|12|TRBV2
TGTGCCAGCACCTTTGGGACAGCTGGCTACACCTTC
CASTFGTAGYTF
>-|TRBJ1-5|TRBD1|17|TRBV28
TGTGCCAGCACAATTTCCACAGGGGGGTTAAGCAATCAGCCCCAGCATTTT
CASTISTGGLSNQPQHF
>-|TRBJ1-5|-|12|TRBV9
TGTGCCAGCAGCGCGGGGAATCAGCCCCAGCATTTT
CASSAGNQPQHF
>-|TRBJ2-5|-|14|TRBV4-1
TGCGCCAGCAGCCAAGAGGGGGGAGTGGAGACCCAGTACTTC
CASSQEGGVETQYF
>-|TRBJ1-1|-|16|TRBV18
TGTGCCAGCTCACCCCTGCCGCAGGTCGAGAACACTGAAGCTTTCTTT
CASSPLPQVENTEAFF
>-|TRBJ1-1|-|11|TRBV30
TGTGCCTGGGTCCAGGCCCTTGAAGCTTTCTTT
CAWVQALEAFF
>-|TRBJ2-7|-|17|TRBV11-2
TGTGCCAGCAGCAGCCTCACTGGCAGGGCGGGATCCTACGAGCAGTACTTC
CASSSLTGRAGSYEQYF
>once|TRBJ2-1|TRBD1|16|TRBV27
TGTGCCAGCAGCCTAAAGGGGGACAGCTACTACAATGAGCAGTTCTTC
CASSLKGDSYYNEQFF
>-|TRBJ2-2|-|15|TRBV5-1
TGCGCCAGCAGCTTCAACGGAGATGTAAGCGGGGAGCTGTTTTTT
CASSFNGDVSGELFF
>-|TRBJ1-2|-|12|TRBV10-2
TGCGCCAGCACCAGACAAAACTATGGCTACACCTTC
CASTRQNYGYTF